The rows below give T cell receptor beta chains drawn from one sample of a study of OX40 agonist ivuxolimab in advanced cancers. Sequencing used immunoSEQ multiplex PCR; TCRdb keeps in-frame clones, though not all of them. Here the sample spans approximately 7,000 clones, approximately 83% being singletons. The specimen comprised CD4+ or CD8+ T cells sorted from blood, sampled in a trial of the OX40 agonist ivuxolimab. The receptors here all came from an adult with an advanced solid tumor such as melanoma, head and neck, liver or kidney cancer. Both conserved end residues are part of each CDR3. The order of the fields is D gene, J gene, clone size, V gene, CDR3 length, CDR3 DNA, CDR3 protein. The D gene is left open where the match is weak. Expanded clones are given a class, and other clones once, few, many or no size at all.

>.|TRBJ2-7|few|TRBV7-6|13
TGTGCCAGCAGCCTGGAAGGGAGATCCGAGCAGTACTTC
CASSLEGRSEQYF
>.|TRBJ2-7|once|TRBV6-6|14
TGTGCCAGCAGGCGGACGGTGGTAGCCTACGAGCAGTACTTC
CASRRTVVAYEQYF
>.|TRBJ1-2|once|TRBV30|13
TGTGCCTGGAGTGTACTGGACTCCTATGGCTACACCTTC
CAWSVLDSYGYTF
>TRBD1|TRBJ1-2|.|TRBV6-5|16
TGTGCCAGCAGTTCGCGGGGGACAGGGGCTCCCTATGGCTACACCTTC
CASSSRGTGAPYGYTF
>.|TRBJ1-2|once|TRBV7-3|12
TGTGCCAGCAGCTTCGGGAGCTATGGCTACACCTTC
CASSFGSYGYTF
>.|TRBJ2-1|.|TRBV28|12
TGTGCCAGCAGGGGGGGTTACAATGAGCAGTTCTTC
CASRGGYNEQFF
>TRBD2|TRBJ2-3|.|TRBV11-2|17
TGTGCCAGCAGCTTAAGGTCTGGCGGGGGGAGCACAGATACGCAGTATTTT
CASSLRSGGGSTDTQYF
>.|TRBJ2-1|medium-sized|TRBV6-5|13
TGTGCCAGCAGCACTAGTACGGAGAATGAGCAGTTCTTC
CASSTSTENEQFF
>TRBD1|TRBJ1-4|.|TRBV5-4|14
TGTGCCAGCAGCCAACAGGGGGCGGAAGAAAAACTGTTTTTT
CASSQQGAEEKLFF
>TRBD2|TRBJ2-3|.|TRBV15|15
TGTGCCACCAGCAGAGATGCGGGAGCCCCAGATACGCAGTATTTT
CATSRDAGAPDTQYF
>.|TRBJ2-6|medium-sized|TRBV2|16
TGTGCCAGCAGTGGCGTTGGGGGCGCTGGGGCCAACGTCCTGACTTTC
CASSGVGGAGANVLTF
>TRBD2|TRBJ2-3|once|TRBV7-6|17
TGTGCCAGCAGCTTAGGGGCTAGCGGGAGATCGGTAGATACGCAGTATTTT
CASSLGASGRSVDTQYF
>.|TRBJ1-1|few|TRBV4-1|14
TGCGCCAGCAGCCTGGGGGGCGCTTACACTGAAGCTTTCTTT
CASSLGGAYTEAFF
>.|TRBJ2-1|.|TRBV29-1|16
TGCAGCGTTGAAATGTTGGTCGCGGCGGCGTACAATGAGCAGTTCTTC
CSVEMLVAAAYNEQFF
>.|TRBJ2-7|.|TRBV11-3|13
TGTGCCAGCAGCTTATGGGTAGAGGACGAGCAGTACTTC
CASSLWVEDEQYF
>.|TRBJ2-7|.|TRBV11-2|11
TGTGCCAGCAGCTCCTCCTACGAGCAGTACTTC
CASSSSYEQYF
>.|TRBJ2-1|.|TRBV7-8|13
TGTGCCAGCAGCCTCGGCCTAGCCCATGAGCAGTTCTTC
CASSLGLAHEQFF
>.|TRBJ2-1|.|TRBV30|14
TGTGCCTGGAACCGCGGACACTCCTACAATGAGCAGTTCTTC
CAWNRGHSYNEQFF
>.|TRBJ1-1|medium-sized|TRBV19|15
TGTGCCAGTAGTATTTCTGCAGGGGCGGACACTGAAGCTTTCTTT
CASSISAGADTEAFF
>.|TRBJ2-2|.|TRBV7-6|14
TGTGCCAGCAGCTTAGGCGGCCCCGCCGGGGAGCTGTTTTTT
CASSLGGPAGELFF
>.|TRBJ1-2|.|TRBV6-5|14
TGTGCCAGCAGCCCTAATAGAGGGGGCTATGGCTACACCTTC
CASSPNRGGYGYTF
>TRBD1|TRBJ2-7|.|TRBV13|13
TGTGCCAGCGGCCAAGGGACAGTAGGTTGGCAGTACTTC
CASGQGTVGWQYF
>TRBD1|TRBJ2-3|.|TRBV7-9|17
TGTGCCAGCAGCCCATTTTTGGGAACAGGGGAAGTTGGTACGCAGTATTTT
CASSPFLGTGEVGTQYF
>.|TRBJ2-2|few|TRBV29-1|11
TGCAGCGTTGGTGACACCGGGGAGCTGTTTTTT
CSVGDTGELFF
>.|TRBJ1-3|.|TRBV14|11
TGTGCCAGCAGCGCCAGGAACACCATATATTTT
CASSARNTIYF
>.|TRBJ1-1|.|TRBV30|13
TGTGCCTGGAGTGTAACCGGGCCCTTTGAAGCTTTCTTT
CAWSVTGPFEAFF
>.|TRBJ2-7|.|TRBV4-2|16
TGTGCCAGCAGCTTGGTGTTTCCCGGGACGGACTACGAGCAGTACTTC
CASSLVFPGTDYEQYF
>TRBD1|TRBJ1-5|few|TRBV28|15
TGTGCCAGCAGCTTGTACAGGGGAAGCAATCAGCCCCAGCATTTT
CASSLYRGSNQPQHF
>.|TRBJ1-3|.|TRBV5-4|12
TGTGCCAGCAGCTTGAGGGGAAACACCATATATTTT
CASSLRGNTIYF
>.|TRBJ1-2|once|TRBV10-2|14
TGCGCCAGCAGTGGACGGGAAAAGAACTATGGCTACACCTTC
CASSGREKNYGYTF
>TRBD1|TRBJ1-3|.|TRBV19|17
TGTGCCAGTAGTATAGTCTACGGACAGGGGTCTGGAAACACCATATATTTT
CASSIVYGQGSGNTIYF
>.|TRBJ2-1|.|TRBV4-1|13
TGCGCCAGCCGAAGCGGCTCCTACAATGAGCAGTTCTTC
CASRSGSYNEQFF
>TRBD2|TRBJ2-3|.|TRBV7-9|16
TGTGCCAGCAGCTTACTCGGGCTAGCGGTAAAAGATACGCAGTATTTT
CASSLLGLAVKDTQYF
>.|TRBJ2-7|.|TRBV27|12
TGTGCCAGCAGTTTCGACGGCTACGAGCAGTACTTC
CASSFDGYEQYF
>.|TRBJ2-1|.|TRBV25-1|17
TGTGCCAGCAGTGAATCAATGCGGAAGGGCAAGCATGATGAGCAGTTCTTC
CASSESMRKGKHDEQFF
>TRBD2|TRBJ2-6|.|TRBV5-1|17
TGCGCCAGCAGCCCTTGGGAGGGGCTCTCTGGGGCCAACGTCCTGACTTTC
CASSPWEGLSGANVLTF
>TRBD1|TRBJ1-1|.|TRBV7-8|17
TGTGCCAGCAGCCGAGACGGGGCCGACAGGGCACAGACTGAAGCTTTCTTT
CASSRDGADRAQTEAFF
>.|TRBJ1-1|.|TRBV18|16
TGTGCCAGCTCACCTCTAGCCGGGACGCTGAACACTGAAGCTTTCTTT
CASSPLAGTLNTEAFF
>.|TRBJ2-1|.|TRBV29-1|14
TGCAGCGTTGAAGGCCGGGGAACCTACAATGAGCAGTTCTTC
CSVEGRGTYNEQFF
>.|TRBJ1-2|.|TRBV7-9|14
TGTGCCAGCAGCAGACCGACAGACTACTATGGCTACACCTTC
CASSRPTDYYGYTF
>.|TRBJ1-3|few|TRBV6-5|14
TGTGCCAGCAGTTACTCGACGGTCGGAAACACCATATATTTT
CASSYSTVGNTIYF
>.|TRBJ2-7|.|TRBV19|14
TGTGCCAGTAGTATGTTGGGGGCTCCCTACGAGCAGTACTTC
CASSMLGAPYEQYF
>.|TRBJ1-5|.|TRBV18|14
TGTGCCAGCTCACCAGGGCCCAACAATCAGCCCCAGCATTTT
CASSPGPNNQPQHF
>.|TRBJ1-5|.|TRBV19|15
TGTGCCAGTAGTATAGACACAGGGTACAATCAGCCCCAGCATTTT
CASSIDTGYNQPQHF
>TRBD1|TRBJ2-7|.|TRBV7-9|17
TGTGCCAGCAGCTTAGCGTACCCCGGGACAGGGGTATACGAGCAGTACTTC
CASSLAYPGTGVYEQYF
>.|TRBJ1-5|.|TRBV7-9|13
TGTGCCAGCAGCTTAGGGGGACTCCAGCCCCAGCATTTT
CASSLGGLQPQHF
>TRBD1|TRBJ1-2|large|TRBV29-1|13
TGCAGCGTTGCCGACAGGGAAGGCTATGGCTACACCTTC
CSVADREGYGYTF
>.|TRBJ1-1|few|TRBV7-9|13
TGTGCCAGCAGCCTTCCGGGGAACACTGAAGCTTTCTTT
CASSLPGNTEAFF
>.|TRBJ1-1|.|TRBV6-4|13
TGTGCCAGCAGTGACTCGCCAAACACTGAAGCTTTCTTT
CASSDSPNTEAFF
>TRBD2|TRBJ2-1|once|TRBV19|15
TGTGCCAGTAGTATGGGAGCGGGGGCCTACAATGAGCAGTTCTTC
CASSMGAGAYNEQFF
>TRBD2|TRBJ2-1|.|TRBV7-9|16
TGTGCCAGCAGCTCAGCTAGCGGACGCACCTACAATGAGCAGTTCTTC
CASSSASGRTYNEQFF
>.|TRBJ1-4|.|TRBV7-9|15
TGTGCCAGCAGCTTACCCAGGGTAGGGAATGAAAAACTGTTTTTT
CASSLPRVGNEKLFF
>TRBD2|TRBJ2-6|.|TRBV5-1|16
TGCGCCAGCAGCTTGGGGGAGGGATTTGGGGCCAACGTCCTGACTTTC
CASSLGEGFGANVLTF
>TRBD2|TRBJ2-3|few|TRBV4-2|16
TGTGCCAGCAGCCAAGAAGGGACTACCCCCACAGATACGCAGTATTTT
CASSQEGTTPTDTQYF
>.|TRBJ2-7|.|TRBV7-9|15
TGTGCCAGCAGCTCCCCCGCGACAGGAAGGTACGAGCAGTACTTC
CASSSPATGRYEQYF
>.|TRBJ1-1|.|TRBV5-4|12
TGTGCCAGCAGCCGGGGGGGCACTGAAGCTTTCTTT
CASSRGGTEAFF
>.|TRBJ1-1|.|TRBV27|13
TGTGCCAGCAGTTGGACGATGAACACTGAAGCTTTCTTT
CASSWTMNTEAFF
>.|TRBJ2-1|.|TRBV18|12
TGTGCCAGCTCTCGGGACGACAATGAGCAGTTCTTC
CASSRDDNEQFF
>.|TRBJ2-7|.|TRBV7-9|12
TGTGCCAGCAGCTTAGGCTCCTACGAGCAGTACTTC
CASSLGSYEQYF
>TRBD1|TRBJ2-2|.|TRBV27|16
TGTGCCAGCGAGGACAGGGGGCGATCGAACACCGGGGAGCTGTTTTTT
CASEDRGRSNTGELFF